This entry features one TCR beta chain sequence. The antigen it recognizes is unknown. One base away there is no much larger clone; base qualities are not given. This sample is drawn from a study of shared T cell receptors in the human thymus (dated by TCRdb to the early 2020s). For context, the study as a whole: The study examined how the human thymus generates shared, self-reactive T-cell receptor alpha chains.

The protocol used for the library was the immunoSEQ multiplex PCR assay. Imported from immuneACCESS, the table was reduced by TCRdb to in-frame sequences with V and J called. These copies leave out some clones; in studies compared against another copy, an unresolved V gene accounts for under half, and the cause of the remainder is not known. This sample gives about 540,000 clones in total; about 80% of them show up just once. Together, the top ten hold roughly 0.013% of the sample. CDR1 and CDR2, per the germline V gene (reference sequence), are GTSNPN and SVGIG. The junction carries 11 bases between V and J, which are trimmed by 0 bases and 5 bases respectively. From its cysteine to its phenylalanine, the CDR3 spans 14 amino acids. Just CDR3 DNA is preserved here, 42 bases in frame from base 1. The same specimen was also included in a second study, on human thymus T cells. The second paper further reports: Donors were immunologically healthy infants undergoing open corrective cardiac surgery for congenital heart defects in Finland. The thymus tissue came from surgical resects taken out during corrective cardiac surgery. Biased V and J gene segment usage appeared to be present in both thymic and peripheral blood repertoires. According to the related research, thymic TCR repertoires were highly overlapping among unrelated individuals. The study used under ten infant thymus samples plus four related peripheral blood samples to characterize TCR alpha and beta repertoires. The infant donors were about 7 to 244 days old, and the cohort included over 5 males and two females. Thymocytes were freed from the tissue by mechanical means and kept at -70 degrees C as pellets of roughly 9-34 million cells. A QIAsymphony instrument was used to extract genomic DNA from the frozen cell pellets. The immunoSEQ multiplex PCR assay was used to amplify the TCRB and TCRAD loci from a standardized quantity of quality-controlled genomic DNA. The amplicons spanned the V(D)J region and were long enough to cover the CDR3 and allow V and J genes to be identified. The commercial immunoSEQ service was used to sequence amplicons on an Illumina platform. Primer bias and sequencing errors were corrected as previously described, and TCRAD and TCRB definitions were based on the IMGT database. The repertoires were analysed using immunoSEQ Analyzer 3.0 and VDJTools for basic statistics, V/J segment usage, diversity estimates, rarefaction and pairwise overlap. To estimate diversity, the Chao1, ChaoE, Efron-Thisted, Shannon and inverse Simpson indices were applied, and diversity was also estimated on datasets down-sampled to the smallest sample. Repertoire overlap was assessed by strict matching of CDR3 nucleotide sequence, V gene and J gene, and clustering was done by Jaccard-based multidimensional scaling. On average, thymus samples yielded about 810,000 unique TCRB clonotypes, whereas blood samples yielded some 92,000.

The rearrangement combines TRBV30 with TRBJ1-5, with the identity of the D gene unclear. The clonotype was recovered from a boy under three years old with a congenital heart defect. Donor details come from another sample of the same person, matched by shared clones. The sample was thymocytes. The CDR3 loop reads CAWSVHWADQPQHF. The nucleotides are TGTGCCTGGAGTGTACACTGGGCAGATCAGCCCCAGCATTTT.